The TCR beta chain described here comes from a study of cytomegalovirus exposure and HLA in healthy donors. Study-level information: HLA-typed donors were the source of about 81 million unique TCRs held in an early data release. General observations from the study: An analysis that was carried out later associated fewer than 20,000 TCR beta sequences with HLA alleles at 0.05 false discovery rate. The study reported that TCR beta sequences accurately predicted HLA-A and HLA-B alleles in most subjects.

The CDR3 covers 14 residues. V dropped 8 bases and J dropped 4; count of bases not matched to a gene: 6. Germline values: CDR1 SNHLY, CDR2 FYNNEI. Every donor was a healthy person donating bone marrow. Regarding this clone: Its antigen is undetermined.

The PCR used 60 Vbeta and 13 Jbeta primers. Using immunoSEQ multiplex PCR, the repertoire was profiled, and TCRdb retains in-frame clones only, with some absent. Among 95,000 to 100,000 clones listed, roughly 80% were seen once. This chain connects TRBV2 to TRBJ2-3; 10 nucleotides line up with TRBD2. The source of this sequence is an older woman in good health and CMV-seronegative. Sequencing input: PBMCs. The CDR3 region has the DNA TGTGCCAGCGTTTCCCTAGCGGGGGCAGATACGCAGTATTTT. Protein: CASVSLAGADTQYF.